This T cell receptor (beta chain) came from a study of T cells in Graves' hyperthyroidism and ophthalmopathy. Germline lookup yields CDR1 SEHNR and CDR2 FQNEAQ (reference sequence). V dropped 5 bases and J dropped 1 base, with 5 bases sitting between them. The CDR3 runs to 12 residues. This clonotype was seen more than once but under ten times. A much larger clonotype is one base distant, so this may be a read error. Using RNA transcripts as the source, TCR beta CDR3 regions were amplified. Initially, a first-round RT-PCR of the TCR CDR3 employed the HTBI primer set. TCRdb passed the multiplex PCR reads through MiXCR, listing each CDR3 protein once. The data hold roughly 740,000 distinct CDR3 sequences, with roughly 15% observed a single time.

Sequenced material: blood. The chain uses TRBV7-9 and TRBJ2-5; D gene unclear. The source of this sequence is a man between 18 and 35 years old with Graves' hyperthyroidism. The CDR3: CASSRAQETQYF. CDR3 nucleotides: TGTGCCAGCAGCCGGGCCCAAGAGACCCAGTACTTC.